Presented here are 27 T cell receptor beta chains from one specimen sequenced in a study of blood T cell repertoires in COVID-19. Measured with immunoSEQ multiplex PCR; TCRdb has only the in-frame clones, and not every one. This sample carries tens of thousands of clones, about 90% of them seen once, and the ten largest clones take around 12%. The sequencing sample was made of peripheral blood. All receptors come from a human donor in a cohort sampled during active COVID-19.

This chain links TRBV27 with TRBJ2-1, with a tentative D call TRBD2 (6 bases). There are 15 residues in the CDR3. V was trimmed by 3 bases and J by 7 bases, leaving 16 bases between them. The germline CDR1 and CDR2 sequences are MNHEY and SMNVEV (reference sequence). CDR3: CASSFDLGGLNEQFF. DNA of the CDR3: TGTGCCAGCAGTTTTGACCTTGGGGGGTTAAATGAGCAGTTCTTC.

The J gene is TRBJ2-3, the V gene TRBV21-1; TRBD1, the table's D call, lacks a check against the DNA. TRBV21-1 is assigned pseudogene status. The CDR3 has 19 residues. In DNA, the CDR3 is TGTGCCAGCAGTCGAGTGGACAGGGGTATTTGTTCGGACACAGATACGCAGTATTTT. The encoded protein is CASSRVDRGICSDTDTQYF.

The rearrangement links TRBV14 to TRBJ1-1; weak D call: TRBD1 (6 bases). From germline, CDR1 is SGHDN and CDR2 FVKESK. The V end was cut by 5 bases, the J end by 1 base, with 8 bases between. The length of the CDR3 is 13 residues. The chain's CDR3 is CASSGQRNTEAFF. DNA of the CDR3: TGTGCCAGCAGCGGACAGCGGAACACTGAAGCTTTCTTT.

This clone has a handful of counts. The chain links TRBV4-1 to TRBJ2-5, with D maybe TRBD2 (6 bases). Per germline, CDR1 MGHRA and CDR2 YSYEKL. V lost 4 bases and J 2 bases, leaving 14 bases between the germline ends. The CDR3 has 15 amino acids. CDR3 residues: CASSPSVGTQETQYF. The DNA for the CDR3 is TGCGCCAGCAGCCCTAGCGTCGGCACGCAAGAGACCCAGTACTTC.

The chain uses TRBV7-9 and TRBJ2-1; 9 bases are shared with TRBD1. This CDR3 spans 17 amino acids. Trimming at V came to 5 bases and at J to 7 bases, leaving 15 bases not matched to a gene. Germline V lookup: CDR1 SEHNR, CDR2 FQNEAQ (reference sequence). This CDR3 is CASSGGQGGYPWNEQFF. CDR3 nucleotides: TGTGCCAGCAGCGGGGGACAGGGCGGGTACCCCTGGAATGAGCAGTTCTTC.

The chain carries TRBV7-3 and TRBJ2-1; TRBD2 agrees at 11 bases. J was trimmed by 8 bases and V by 5 bases; bases with no gene match: 5. Germline V gene data show CDR1 as SGHTA and CDR2 as FQGTGA. The length of the CDR3 is 14 residues. Written as DNA, the CDR3 is TGTGCCAGCAGCGTTAGCGGGAGGGCGGATGAGCAGTTCTTC. Its translation is CASSVSGRADEQFF.

The V call is TRBV4-3, the J call TRBJ2-1; weak D call: TRBD1 (6 bases). In germline, CDR1 is LGHNA, CDR2 YSLEER. Trimming shortened V by 4 bases and J by 10 bases, and 17 bases separated the two germline ends. This CDR3 region has 14 residues. CDR3 nucleotide sequence: TGCGCCAGCAGCCCAATGATACAGGGTAAGGAGCAGTTCTTC. Its translation: CASSPMIQGKEQFF.

This chain joins TRBV28 and TRBJ1-2; 9 nucleotides align to TRBD1. Germline values: CDR1 MDHEN, CDR2 SYDVKM. After removal of 4 bases from V and 4 bases from J, the junction contained 10 bases not matched to a gene. CDR3 length: 16 amino acids. CDR3 residues: CASSSSGTGIVYGYTF. CDR3 nucleotides: TGTGCCAGCAGTTCCTCCGGGACAGGGATAGTCTATGGCTACACCTTC.

A few counts support this clone. The chain carries TRBV4-2 and TRBJ2-7, with 14 bases identical to TRBD2. V shed 4 bases, J shed 9 bases, and the junction held 8 bases outside the gene matches. CDR1 and CDR2 from the germline V gene are LGHNA and YNFKEQ. The CDR3 is made up of 15 amino acids. CDR3 nucleotide sequence: TGTGCCAGCAGCCTCCACGGGACTAGCGGGAGCCCGCAGTACTTC. Amino acids: CASSLHGTSGSPQYF.

This clone has a single count. CDR3 sequence: CATSRAGQVDTQYF. The CDR3 DNA is TGTGCCACCAGTAGGGCAGGGCAGGTAGATACGCAGTATTTT. The chain recombines TRBV24-1 with TRBJ2-3; a weak D match, TRBD1 (5 bases). The CDR3 is 14 amino acids. The germline V gene has CDR1 KGHDR and CDR2 SFDVKD. The germline V and J ends were trimmed by 6 bases and 5 bases, with 14 bases remaining between them.

This rearrangement joins TRBV7-9 to TRBJ2-7; D may be TRBD2 (6 bases). CDR1 is SEHNR and CDR2 is FQNEAQ in the germline V gene (reference sequence). The CDR3 length is 12 residues. Trimming took 2 bases from V and 6 from J, leaving 8 bases between them. For the CDR3, the DNA is TGTGCCAGCAGCTTACCCGGGGGCGAGCAGTACTTC. Encoded protein: CASSLPGGEQYF.

This chain uses TRBV16 with TRBJ2-7; 10 nucleotides agree with TRBD2. V lost 3 bases to trimming and J lost 5 bases; unmatched junction nucleotides: 16. CDR1 is KGHSY and CDR2 is FQNENV in the germline V gene. The CDR3 sequence is 18 residues long. CDR3: CASSHEEDSLAGRHEQYF. CDR3 nucleotides: TGTGCCAGCAGCCATGAGGAGGACTCACTAGCGGGAAGGCACGAGCAGTACTTC.

This rearrangement joins TRBV9 to TRBJ2-7; TRBD1 might be the D (6 bases). Germline V gene lookup returns CDR1 SGDLS and CDR2 YYNGEE. The CDR3 totals 15 residues. V was shortened by 1 base and J by 3 bases, with 14 bases between the two germline ends. The CDR3 loop reads CASSVMAGVLYEQYF. The CDR3 DNA follows: TGTGCCAGCAGCGTAATGGCAGGGGTCCTCTACGAGCAGTACTTC.

The chain uses TRBV24-1 and TRBJ2-1, with 7 bases aligning to TRBD1. V lost 4 bases and J lost 6; bases outside the gene matches: 5. Germline CDR1 is KGHDR and CDR2 is SFDVKD. The CDR3 is 14 amino acids. The CDR3 protein is CATSETGLGNEQFF. The CDR3 nucleotides are TGTGCCACCAGTGAGACAGGGCTCGGCAATGAGCAGTTCTTC.

This clone has only a few counts. The J gene is TRBJ1-4, the V gene TRBV7-2; D is ambiguous. The CDR3 extends over 13 amino acids. V was shortened by 3 bases and J by 3 bases, with 5 bases between the two germline ends. From germline, CDR1 is SGHTA and CDR2 FQGNSA. In DNA form, the CDR3 reads TGTGCCAGCAGCTTCACATCTAATGAAAAACTGTTTTTT. Translated: CASSFTSNEKLFF.

The genes are TRBV14 and TRBJ2-7; D uncertain. The V end was cut by 4 bases, the J end by 5 bases, with 15 bases between. There are 14 residues in the CDR3. The germline CDR1 and CDR2 sequences are SGHDN and FVKESK. The CDR3 is CASSPMSNEHEQYF. The CDR3 DNA sequence: TGTGCCAGCAGCCCAATGAGCAATGAGCACGAGCAGTACTTC. Looking up the rest from reference TRBV14 and TRBJ2-7 gives the full variable domain: EAGVTQFPSHSVIEKGQTVTLRCDPISGHDNLYWYRRVMGKEIKFLLHFVKESKQDESGMPNNRFLAERTGGTYSTLKVQPAELEDSGVYFCASSPMSNEHEQYFGPGTRLTVT.

This rearrangement joins TRBV6-5 to TRBJ2-7; 8 bases agree with TRBD2. Trimming cost V 6 bases and J 6 bases; bases outside gene matches: 10. Germline CDR1 reads MNHEY; CDR2 reads SVGAGI. The CDR3 runs 14 residues. For the CDR3, the DNA is TGTGCCAGCAGCATAGCGGGACCTCGGATCGAGCAGTACTTC. This translates into CASSIAGPRIEQYF.

The gene calls are TRBV30 and TRBJ1-1; D is unresolved. The CDR3 contains 14 residues. V gave up 4 bases and J gave up 11 bases, with 23 bases separating them. Germline V gives CDR1 GTSNPN, CDR2 SVGIG (reference sequence). The CDR3 DNA reads as TGTGCCTGGAAACCGACAATGGGTGCCCCTCGGGCTTTCTTT. Its protein is CAWKPTMGAPRAFF.

The chain is built from TRBV27 and TRBJ1-5; 8 nucleotides match TRBD1. CDR1 is MNHEY, CDR2 SMNVEV, per germline (reference sequence). Unmatched junction bases numbered 9, after V lost 5 bases and J lost 9 bases. There are 14 residues in the CDR3. CDR3 coding DNA: TGTGCCAGCAGTCCCTGGGACAGGCTCAGGCCCCAGCATTTT. Its protein is CASSPWDRLRPQHF.

This chain connects TRBV11-2 to TRBJ2-2; no reliable D call. V lost 1 base, J lost 8 bases, and 14 bases lay in between. CDR1 is SGHAT and CDR2 is FQNNGV in the germline V gene. The CDR3 is made up of 15 amino acids. CDR3 DNA sequence: TGTGCCAGCAGCTTAGGACTGATTAGGCGGGGGGAGCTGTTTTTT. Encoded protein: CASSLGLIRRGELFF.

The chain couples TRBV3-1 (or the pseudogene TRBV3-2) to TRBJ2-5; D might be TRBD2 (6 bases). CDR3 length equals 15 residues. The germline gives CDR1 LGHDT, CDR2 YNNKEL (reference sequence). V was cut by 8 bases and J by 4 bases, with 20 bases left in between. The CDR3 DNA sequence: TGTGCCAGCTCCATTACACCGGAGGGCCGAGAGACCCAGTACTTC. The encoded protein is CASSITPEGRETQYF.

This chain joins TRBV2 and TRBJ1-1; possible D gene TRBD1, 5 bases. In germline, CDR1 is SNHLY, CDR2 FYNNEI. The CDR3 runs 13 residues. Trimming left V 5 bases short and J 6 bases short, with 13 bases between. CDR3 sequence: CASSKTGLPEAFF. The DNA for the CDR3 is TGTGCCAGCAGTAAAACAGGTCTCCCTGAAGCTTTCTTT.

This clone was detected once. This chain connects TRBV29-1 to TRBJ2-7; D remains unclear. Germline V gene lookup returns CDR1 SQVTM and CDR2 ANQGSEA. The CDR3 extends over 11 amino acids. Trimming took 5 bases from V and 1 from J, leaving 6 bases between them. The CDR3 is CSVRGSYEQYF. Written as DNA, the CDR3 is TGCAGCGTTCGCGGATCCTACGAGCAGTACTTC.

The rearrangement uses TRBV6-2 or TRBV6-3 and TRBJ1-1; D is unclear. The V end was cut by 2 bases, the J end by 2 bases, with 9 bases between. This CDR3 has 14 residues. CDR1 and CDR2 (germline): MNHEY, SVGEGT. The CDR3 coding sequence is TGTGCCAGCAGTTACAGTTACAGTAACACTGAAGCTTTCTTT. Protein: CASSYSYSNTEAFF.

The CDR3 region has the DNA TGCGCCAGCTTCCCCCCTGGCAGGCCCTACGAGCAGTACTTC. Amino acids: CASFPPGRPYEQYF. The chain combines TRBV5-1 with TRBJ2-7; D ambiguous. Germline values: CDR1 SGHRS, CDR2 YFSETQ. CDR3 size: 14 residues. With 7 bases removed from V and 2 bases from J, the gap between germline ends came to 16 bases.

The gene calls are TRBV19 and TRBJ1-3; 8 bases fit TRBD1. Germline values: CDR1 LNHDA, CDR2 SQIVND (reference sequence). V dropped 5 bases and J dropped 2; count of bases not matched to a gene: 5. The CDR3 covers 15 residues. CDR3 in DNA: TGTGCCAGTAGTCCCTGGACAGGGACTGGAAACACCATATATTTT. As protein: CASSPWTGTGNTIYF.

V gene TRBV24-1 combines with J gene TRBJ1-2; D gene unclear. V dropped 4 bases and J dropped 3 bases, with 11 bases sitting between them. The CDR3 consists of 14 residues. Germline CDR1 and CDR2: KGHDR and SFDVKD. CDR3 region: CATSDSTDYYGYTF. The CDR3, as DNA: TGTGCCACCAGTGACTCGACTGATTACTATGGCTACACCTTC.